The rows below give T cell receptor beta chains drawn from one sample of a study of post-analysis software for immune sequencing data. TCRdb reanalysed the PCR reads using MiXCR and keeps one entry per CDR3 protein. Among roughly 540,000 distinct CDR3 sequences listed, under 40% were seen once. The sample taken for sequencing was blood. The source is a girl between 2 and 17 years old with multiple sclerosis. The CDR3 runs from the conserved cysteine through the conserved F or W. Each record gives: D gene, clone size, V gene, J gene, CDR3 protein, CDR3 DNA. A D gene is named only where the DNA matches it firmly. Size values are once, few and many counts, or a class for expanded clones, and some rows have none.

D gene: -
clone size: -
V gene: TRBV12-3/TRBV12-4
J gene: TRBJ1-2
CDR3 protein: CASRLREGDYGYTF
CDR3 DNA: TGTGCCAGCAGGTTAAGGGAAGGGGACTATGGCTACACCTTC

D gene: TRBD2
clone size: -
V gene: TRBV2
J gene: TRBJ2-5
CDR3 protein: CASSLQGLVKTQYF
CDR3 DNA: TGTGCCAGCAGTCTGCAGGGACTAGTAAAGACCCAGTACTTC

D gene: TRBD2
clone size: -
V gene: TRBV3-1
J gene: TRBJ2-5
CDR3 protein: CASSQGDRGGQETQYF
CDR3 DNA: TGTGCCAGCAGCCAAGGGGATCGCGGGGGGCAAGAGACCCAGTACTTC

D gene: -
clone size: -
V gene: TRBV10-3
J gene: TRBJ1-1
CDR3 protein: CAIRSDTEAFF
CDR3 DNA: TGTGCCATCAGATCCGACACTGAAGCTTTCTTT

D gene: TRBD1
clone size: few
V gene: TRBV20-1
J gene: TRBJ1-1
CDR3 protein: CSAREGTGRDTEAFF
CDR3 DNA: TGCAGTGCTAGAGAAGGGACAGGGAGGGACACTGAAGCTTTCTTT

D gene: TRBD1
clone size: -
V gene: TRBV20-1
J gene: TRBJ1-6
CDR3 protein: CSAITGTEHLNSPLHF
CDR3 DNA: TGCAGTGCTATAACTGGGACAGAGCACCTCAATTCACCCCTCCACTTT

D gene: TRBD2
clone size: few
V gene: TRBV5-1
J gene: TRBJ2-3
CDR3 protein: CASSQRTSGGAPDTQYF
CDR3 DNA: TGCGCCAGCAGCCAGAGGACTAGCGGGGGGGCACCGGATACGCAGTATTTT

D gene: -
clone size: -
V gene: TRBV20-1
J gene: TRBJ2-7
CDR3 protein: CSASDREGYEQYF
CDR3 DNA: TGCAGTGCTTCTGACAGGGAGGGATACGAGCAGTACTTC

D gene: -
clone size: -
V gene: TRBV20-1
J gene: TRBJ1-1
CDR3 protein: CSARANTGGTEAFF
CDR3 DNA: TGCAGTGCTAGAGCAAATACGGGGGGCACTGAAGCTTTCTTT

D gene: -
clone size: -
V gene: TRBV5-1
J gene: TRBJ1-2
CDR3 protein: CASSLGTGGYTF
CDR3 DNA: TGCGCCAGCAGCCTTGGGACGGGCGGCTACACCTTC

D gene: -
clone size: few
V gene: TRBV4-1
J gene: TRBJ1-2
CDR3 protein: CASSQDGGVLGYTF
CDR3 DNA: TGCGCCAGCAGCCAAGATGGTGGGGTCCTTGGCTACACCTTC

D gene: -
clone size: -
V gene: TRBV25-1
J gene: TRBJ1-2
CDR3 protein: CASRADSSYGYTF
CDR3 DNA: TGTGCCAGCCGAGCCGACAGTTCCTATGGCTACACCTTC

D gene: -
clone size: few
V gene: TRBV9
J gene: TRBJ2-7
CDR3 protein: CASSVDSGSEQYF
CDR3 DNA: TGTGCCAGCAGCGTAGATTCAGGGAGCGAGCAGTACTTC

D gene: -
clone size: -
V gene: TRBV6-5
J gene: TRBJ1-2
CDR3 protein: CASSYSAGLSTNYGYTF
CDR3 DNA: TGTGCCAGCAGTTACTCGGCCGGGCTGAGTACTAACTATGGCTACACCTTC

D gene: -
clone size: -
V gene: TRBV5-5
J gene: TRBJ2-7
CDR3 protein: CASSPGRLSSYEQYF
CDR3 DNA: TGTGCCAGCAGCCCCGGTCGTTTAAGCTCCTACGAGCAGTACTTC

D gene: -
clone size: few
V gene: TRBV5-1
J gene: TRBJ2-5
CDR3 protein: CASSLHYPPVPQETQYF
CDR3 DNA: TGCGCCAGCAGCTTGCATTACCCACCTGTGCCGCAGGAGACCCAGTACTTC

D gene: -
clone size: -
V gene: TRBV7-9
J gene: TRBJ2-3
CDR3 protein: CASSLSRDRLTDTQYF
CDR3 DNA: TGTGCCAGCAGCTTATCCCGAGACAGGCTCACAGATACGCAGTATTTT

D gene: -
clone size: many
V gene: TRBV7-3
J gene: TRBJ2-5
CDR3 protein: CASSLIRQETQYF
CDR3 DNA: TGTGCCAGCAGCTTAATACGGCAAGAGACCCAGTACTTC

D gene: TRBD2
clone size: -
V gene: TRBV20-1
J gene: TRBJ2-1
CDR3 protein: CSAMRGADYNERFF
CDR3 DNA: TGCAGTGCTATGCGGGGGGCGGACTACAATGAGCGGTTCTTC

D gene: TRBD1
clone size: few
V gene: TRBV5-6
J gene: TRBJ2-1
CDR3 protein: CASSLAGQGSYNEQFF
CDR3 DNA: TGTGCCAGCAGCTTGGCGGGACAGGGTTCCTACAATGAGCAGTTCTTC

D gene: TRBD1
clone size: -
V gene: TRBV29-1
J gene: TRBJ1-1
CDR3 protein: CSVEEQGKAEAFF
CDR3 DNA: TGCAGCGTTGAAGAACAGGGGAAGGCTGAAGCTTTCTTT

D gene: TRBD2
clone size: -
V gene: TRBV12-3/TRBV12-4
J gene: TRBJ2-3
CDR3 protein: CASSLRGALGTDTEYF
CDR3 DNA: TGTGCCAGCAGTTTGCGGGGGGCATTGGGCACAGATACGGAGTATTTT

D gene: -
clone size: few
V gene: TRBV4-1
J gene: TRBJ2-1
CDR3 protein: CASSRLLDSYNEQFF
CDR3 DNA: TGCGCCAGCAGCCGACTCCTCGACTCCTACAATGAGCAGTTCTTC

D gene: TRBD2
clone size: few
V gene: TRBV29-1
J gene: TRBJ2-1
CDR3 protein: CSVHPTSGAAGEQFF
CDR3 DNA: TGCAGCGTTCACCCGACTAGCGGGGCAGCAGGAGAGCAGTTCTTC

D gene: TRBD1
clone size: -
V gene: TRBV5-1
J gene: TRBJ1-5
CDR3 protein: CASSQGQGTQPQHF
CDR3 DNA: TGCGCCAGCAGCCAGGGACAGGGAACTCAGCCCCAGCATTTT

D gene: -
clone size: -
V gene: TRBV10-3
J gene: TRBJ2-7
CDR3 protein: CAVREKGNSYEQYF
CDR3 DNA: TGTGCCGTCAGAGAGAAGGGGAACTCCTACGAGCAGTACTTC

D gene: -
clone size: few
V gene: TRBV2
J gene: TRBJ2-7
CDR3 protein: CASRAGTIDEQYF
CDR3 DNA: TGTGCCAGCAGGGCCGGGACCATTGACGAGCAGTACTTC

D gene: -
clone size: -
V gene: TRBV4-1
J gene: TRBJ2-2
CDR3 protein: CASSQAGTGELFF
CDR3 DNA: TGCGCCAGCAGCCAAGCCGGAACCGGGGAGCTGTTTTTT

D gene: TRBD1
clone size: -
V gene: TRBV29-1
J gene: TRBJ1-1
CDR3 protein: CSAPDRADTEAFF
CDR3 DNA: TGCAGCGCCCCGGACAGGGCAGACACTGAAGCTTTCTTT

D gene: -
clone size: -
V gene: TRBV11-2
J gene: TRBJ2-6
CDR3 protein: CASSLIPGLGSGANVLTF
CDR3 DNA: TGTGCCAGCAGCTTAATTCCGGGGCTAGGCTCTGGGGCCAACGTCCTGACTTTC

D gene: -
clone size: once
V gene: TRBV12-5
J gene: TRBJ2-3
CDR3 protein: CASGVETDTQYF
CDR3 DNA: TGTGCTAGTGGGGTCGAGACAGATACGCAGTATTTT

D gene: -
clone size: few
V gene: TRBV7-9
J gene: TRBJ1-1
CDR3 protein: CASSPEGNTEAFF
CDR3 DNA: TGTGCCAGCAGCCCTGAGGGGAACACTGAAGCTTTCTTT

D gene: -
clone size: few
V gene: TRBV20-1
J gene: TRBJ2-3
CDR3 protein: CSAIELTASTDTQYF
CDR3 DNA: TGCAGTGCTATAGAGCTGACAGCGAGCACAGATACGCAGTATTTT

D gene: -
clone size: few
V gene: TRBV24-1
J gene: TRBJ2-1
CDR3 protein: CATSDITGAYNEQFF
CDR3 DNA: TGTGCCACCAGTGACATTACGGGGGCCTACAATGAGCAGTTCTTC

D gene: -
clone size: once
V gene: TRBV20-1
J gene: TRBJ1-2
CDR3 protein: CSATQAQDLGGYTF
CDR3 DNA: TGCAGTGCTACCCAGGCACAGGACCTTGGTGGCTACACCTTC